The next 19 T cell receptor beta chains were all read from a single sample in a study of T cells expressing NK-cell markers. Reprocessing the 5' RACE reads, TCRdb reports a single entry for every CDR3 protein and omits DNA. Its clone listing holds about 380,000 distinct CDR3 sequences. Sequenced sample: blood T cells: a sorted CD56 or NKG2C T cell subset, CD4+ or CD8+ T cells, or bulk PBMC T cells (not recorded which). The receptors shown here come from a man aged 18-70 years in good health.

The CDR3 protein is CASSLTSGGANEQFF. The chain carries TRBV7-2 and TRBJ2-1; the D call of TRBD2 rests on TCRdb alone, since no DNA is present to check it. Per the germline V gene, CDR1 is SGHTA and CDR2 is FQGNSA. The CDR3 has 15 amino acids.

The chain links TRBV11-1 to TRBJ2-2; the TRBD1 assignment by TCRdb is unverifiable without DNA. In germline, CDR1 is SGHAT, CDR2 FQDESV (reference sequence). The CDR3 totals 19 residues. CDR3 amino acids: CASSLDFGTGPTNTGELFF.

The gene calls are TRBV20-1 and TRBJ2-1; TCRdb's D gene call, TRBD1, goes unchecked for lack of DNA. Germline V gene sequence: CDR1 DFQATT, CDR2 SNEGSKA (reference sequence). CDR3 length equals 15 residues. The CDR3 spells CSASDPFRLDNEQFF.

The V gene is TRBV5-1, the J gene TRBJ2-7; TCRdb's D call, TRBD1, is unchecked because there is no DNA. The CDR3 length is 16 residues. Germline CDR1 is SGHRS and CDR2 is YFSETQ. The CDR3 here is CASSFVQRPARYEQYF.

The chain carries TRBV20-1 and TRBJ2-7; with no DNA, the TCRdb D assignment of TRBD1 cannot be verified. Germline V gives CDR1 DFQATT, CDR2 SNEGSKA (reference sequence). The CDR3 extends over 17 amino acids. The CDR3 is CSAPVTDRGRSVYEQYF.

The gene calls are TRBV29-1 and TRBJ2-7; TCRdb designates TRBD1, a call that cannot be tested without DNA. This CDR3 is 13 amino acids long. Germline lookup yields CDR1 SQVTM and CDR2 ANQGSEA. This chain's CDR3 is CSVGRGLTYEQYF.

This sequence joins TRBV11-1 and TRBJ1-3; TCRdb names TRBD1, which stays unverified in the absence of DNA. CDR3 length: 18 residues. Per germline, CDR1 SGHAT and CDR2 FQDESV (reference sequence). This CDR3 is CASSLRPGQGPSGNTIYF.

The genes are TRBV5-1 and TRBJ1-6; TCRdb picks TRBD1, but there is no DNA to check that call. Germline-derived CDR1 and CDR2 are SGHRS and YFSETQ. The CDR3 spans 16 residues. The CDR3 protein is CASSPWGQATNSPLHF.

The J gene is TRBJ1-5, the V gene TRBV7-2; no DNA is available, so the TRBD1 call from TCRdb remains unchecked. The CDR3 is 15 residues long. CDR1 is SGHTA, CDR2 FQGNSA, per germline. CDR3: CASSFLDSPNQPQHF.

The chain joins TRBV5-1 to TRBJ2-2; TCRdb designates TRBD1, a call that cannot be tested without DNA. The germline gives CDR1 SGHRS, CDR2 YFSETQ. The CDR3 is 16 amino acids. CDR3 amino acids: CASSLQGGTNTGELFF.

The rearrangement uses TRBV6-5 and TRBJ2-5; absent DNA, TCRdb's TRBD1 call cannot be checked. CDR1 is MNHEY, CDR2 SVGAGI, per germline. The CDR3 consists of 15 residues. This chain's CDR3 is CASSYPGGGQETQYF.

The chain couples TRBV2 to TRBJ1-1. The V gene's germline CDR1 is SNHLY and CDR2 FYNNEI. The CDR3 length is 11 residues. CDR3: CASTINTEAFF.

This CDR3 reads CASQGDYLGGGEQYF. The chain employs TRBV27 and TRBJ2-7; TCRdb picks TRBD1, but there is no DNA to check that call. Germline CDR1 and CDR2: MNHEY and SMNVEV (reference sequence). This CDR3 is built from 15 residues.

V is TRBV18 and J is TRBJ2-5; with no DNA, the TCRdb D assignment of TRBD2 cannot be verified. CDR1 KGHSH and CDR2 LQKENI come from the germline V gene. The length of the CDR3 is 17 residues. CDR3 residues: CASSPPIETSGAETQYF. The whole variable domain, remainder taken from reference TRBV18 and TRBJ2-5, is NAGVMQNPRHLVRRRGQEARLRCSPMKGHSHVYWYRQLPEEGLKFMVYLQKENIIDESGMPKERFSAEFPKEGPSILRIQQVVRGDSAAYFCASSPPIETSGAETQYFGPGTRLLVL.

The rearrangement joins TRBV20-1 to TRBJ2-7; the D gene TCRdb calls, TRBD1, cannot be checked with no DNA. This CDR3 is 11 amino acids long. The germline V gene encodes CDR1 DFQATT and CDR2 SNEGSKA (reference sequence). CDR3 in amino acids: CSALTAYEQYF.

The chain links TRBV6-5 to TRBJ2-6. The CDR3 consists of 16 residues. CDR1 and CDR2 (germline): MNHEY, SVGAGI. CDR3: CASSYQVGSGANVLTF.

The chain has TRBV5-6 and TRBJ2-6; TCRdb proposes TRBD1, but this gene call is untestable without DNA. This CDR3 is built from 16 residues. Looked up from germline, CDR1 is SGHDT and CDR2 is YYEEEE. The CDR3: CASSFQGSSGANVLTF. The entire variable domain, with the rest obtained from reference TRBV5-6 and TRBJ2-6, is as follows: DAGVTQSPTHLIKTRGQQVTLRCSPKSGHDTVSWYQQALGQGPQFIFQYYEEEERQRGNFPDRFSGHQFPNYSSELNVNALLLGDSALYLCASSFQGSSGANVLTFGAGSRLTVL.

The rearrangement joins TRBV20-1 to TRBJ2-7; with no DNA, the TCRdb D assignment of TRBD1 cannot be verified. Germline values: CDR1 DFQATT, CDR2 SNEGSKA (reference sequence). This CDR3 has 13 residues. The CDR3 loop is CSAAWTFAYEQYF.

This CDR3 reads CASSSPRERGSSYNEQFF. The V and J genes are TRBV7-8 and TRBJ2-1; the D call from TCRdb, TRBD2, cannot be confirmed without DNA. Germline values: CDR1 SGHVS, CDR2 FQNEAQ. This CDR3 region has 18 residues. Full variable domain (remainder filled in from reference TRBV7-8 and TRBJ2-1): GAGVSQSPRYKVAKRGQDVALRCDPISGHVSLFWYQQALGQGPEFLTYFQNEAQLDKSGLPSDRFFAERPEGSVSTLKIQRTQQEDSAVYLCASSSPRERGSSYNEQFFGPGTRLTVL.